This T cell receptor beta chain stems from a study of beta chain features in type 1 diabetes. CDR3 length: 14 amino acids. Germline lookup yields CDR1 MNHEY and CDR2 SVGAGI. V lost 6 bases and J lost 6, with 15 bases in between. Each of the CD4+ naive, central memory, regulatory and stem cell-like memory populations was sorted via CD45RO/CCR7/CD25/CD127/CD95/CD27. The investigators reverse transcribed all of the isolated RNA, so they sequenced expressed TCRB transcripts. Assay: immunoSEQ multiplex PCR; the TCRdb copy retains only in-frame clones and omits some. The sample consists of about 450,000 clones, approximately 10% of them appearing once. Whole-study results and caveats: Since sequencing was performed on cDNA, cells with high TCR expression could be over-represented.

This clone was seen more than once but under ten times. Its antigen remains unknown. The sample consisted of naive CD4+ T cells from blood. The V call is TRBV6-5, the J call TRBJ2-1; D is possibly TRBD1 (5 bases). The TCR sequence derives from a woman younger than 30 in good health. The CDR3 DNA reads as TGTGCCAGCAGGGGAAGGGGTTATAGCAATGAGCAGTTCTTC. It is translated as CASRGRGYSNEQFF.